The 27 T cell receptor beta chains below were found in one sample sequenced in a study of T cells after yellow fever vaccination. TCRdb reprocessed the 5' RACE reads via MiXCR and lists one record per CDR3 protein. This table holds roughly 99,000 distinct CDR3 sequences, around 5.8% found once. The specimen comprised CD8+ T cells sorted from PBMCs, sampled 10 days after the yellow fever booster vaccination. Every receptor here comes from a man between 18 and 35 years old who received the YFV17D yellow fever vaccine.

This clonotype has just a few counts. The chain links TRBV7-9 to TRBJ1-2; 9 bases map to TRBD1. Germline V CDR1 and CDR2: SEHNR, FQNEAQ (reference sequence). The junction had 11 bases not matched to a gene; V was cut back by 5 bases and J by 7 bases. CDR3 size: 15 residues. CDR3 nucleotides: TGTGCCAGCAGCGCGGGACAGGGAAGACGTCTTGGCTACACCTTC. Amino acids: CASSAGQGRRLGYTF.

The chain is built from TRBV5-1 and TRBJ1-2; no clear D. V was shortened by 0 bases and J by 2 bases, with 11 bases between the two germline ends. The CDR3 totals 15 residues. CDR1 and CDR2 (germline): SGHRS, YFSETQ. The CDR3 bases are TGCGCCAGCAGCTTGGACCAGGATTCGAACTATGGCTACACCTTC. Protein: CASSLDQDSNYGYTF.

The V and J genes are TRBV12-3 or TRBV12-4 and TRBJ1-3; D is unresolved. The CDR3 runs 15 residues. V shed 2 bases and J shed 0 bases, with 8 bases lying between them. The CDR3 region is CASSLRDLSGNTIYF. The CDR3 DNA follows: TGTGCCAGCAGTTTACGCGACCTCTCTGGAAACACCATATATTTT.

V is TRBV4-1 and J is TRBJ2-2; 10 nucleotides line up with TRBD1. J was trimmed by 0 bases and V by 3 bases; bases with no gene match: 7. In germline, CDR1 is MGHRA, CDR2 YSYEKL. This CDR3 has 18 amino acids. CDR3 sequence: CASSQFPGQGTNTGELFF. CDR3 DNA sequence: TGCGCCAGCAGCCAGTTCCCGGGACAGGGGACGAACACCGGGGAGCTGTTTTTT.

This clonotype was found a few times. The chain couples TRBV30 to TRBJ2-5, with a possible D match to TRBD2 (5 bases). Trimming cost V 0 bases and J 1 base, with 9 bases left between them. Germline V lookup: CDR1 GTSNPN, CDR2 SVGIG (reference sequence). The CDR3 contains 14 residues. The CDR3 spells CAWSVTSGQETQYF. The DNA of the CDR3 is TGTGCCTGGAGTGTAACCAGCGGCCAAGAGACCCAGTACTTC.

This clonotype came up a few times. This rearrangement joins TRBV6-6 to TRBJ1-1; no reliable D call. The CDR3 covers 12 residues. V was shortened by 2 bases and J by 10 bases, with 11 bases between the two germline ends. Germline V gives CDR1 MNHNY, CDR2 SVGAGI (reference sequence). The CDR3 DNA reads TGTGCCAGCAGTTACCCTTCCGACGGAGCTTTCTTT. Translated: CASSYPSDGAFF.

This clonotype was seen repeatedly, ten times or more. The chain couples TRBV5-1 to TRBJ1-6; 10 nucleotides agree with TRBD1. With V trimmed by 2 bases and J by 7 bases, 6 bases remained unmatched. The germline V gene encodes CDR1 SGHRS and CDR2 YFSETQ. The CDR3 has 16 amino acids. The CDR3: CASSFYLTGGNSPLHF. CDR3 nucleotide sequence: TGCGCCAGCAGCTTTTATCTGACAGGGGGCAATTCACCCCTCCACTTT.

The CDR3 DNA reads as TGTGCCAGCAGTCCAAGCGGACGTGAGCAGTTCTTC. This translates into CASSPSGREQFF. The chain employs TRBV9 and TRBJ2-1; D may be TRBD2 (5 bases). The V end lost 5 bases, the J end lost 9 bases, and 12 bases lay between the germline ends. Per the germline V gene, CDR1 is SGDLS and CDR2 is YYNGEE. The CDR3 contains 12 residues.

A few counts support this clonotype. V gene TRBV7-9 combines with J gene TRBJ1-6; tentative D call: TRBD1 (5 bases). CDR1 is SEHNR and CDR2 is FQNEAQ in the germline V gene (reference sequence). CDR3 length equals 15 residues. V gave up 5 bases and J gave up 0 bases, with 8 bases separating them. The CDR3 loop reads CASSPGTSYNSPLHF. The DNA of the CDR3 is TGTGCCAGCAGCCCAGGGACCTCCTATAATTCACCCCTCCACTTT.

This clonotype has a handful of counts. This rearrangement joins TRBV7-9 to TRBJ2-5; a possible D gene is TRBD1 (6 bases). V was clipped by 5 bases and J by 1 base, with 11 bases between them. Germline V gives CDR1 SEHNR, CDR2 FQNEAQ (reference sequence). This CDR3 has 14 residues. The chain's CDR3 is CASSGKGVQETQYF. For the CDR3, the DNA is TGTGCCAGCAGCGGGAAGGGGGTCCAAGAGACCCAGTACTTC.

This clonotype was seen a few times. This sequence joins TRBV27 and TRBJ1-5; D uncertain. Between the trimmed V and J ends, which lost 3 bases and 6 bases, there was a span of 9 bases. CDR3 length: 13 residues. Germline V lookup: CDR1 MNHEY, CDR2 SMNVEV (reference sequence). CDR3 in amino acids: CASSFRASQPQHF. CDR3 DNA sequence: TGTGCCAGCAGTTTTAGGGCAAGTCAGCCCCAGCATTTT.

In this sample, this clonotype turned up once. The V gene is TRBV7-6, the J gene TRBJ1-5; D is ambiguous. The germline V gene encodes CDR1 SGHVS and CDR2 FNYEAQ. The V gene lost 1 base and the J gene lost 4 bases, with 8 bases spanning the gap. The length of the CDR3 is 14 residues. CDR3 coding DNA: TGTGCCAGCAGCTTAGATAACGGGAATCAGCCCCAGCATTTT. Its protein is CASSLDNGNQPQHF.

This clonotype has just a few counts. This chain joins TRBV6-2 or TRBV6-3 and TRBJ2-3, with 14 positions matching TRBD2. The V segment lost 6 bases and the J segment 0 bases; nucleotides outside the gene matches: 5. The CDR3 is 17 residues long. Germline V gene data show CDR1 as MNHEY and CDR2 as SVGEGT. CDR3 nucleotides: TGTGCCAGCAGCGGACTAGCGGGGGGCCTTAGCACAGATACGCAGTATTTT. Protein: CASSGLAGGLSTDTQYF.

This clonotype was seen at least ten times. The CDR3 nucleotides are TGTGCCAGCAGGGAACCAGGGGGCACTGAAGCTTTCTTT. Protein product: CASREPGGTEAFF. J is TRBJ1-1 and V is TRBV7-8, with 7 bases aligning to TRBD1. The J segment lost 4 bases and the V segment lost 6 bases, leaving 5 bases of the junction unmatched. Per the germline V gene, CDR1 is SGHVS and CDR2 is FQNEAQ. The CDR3 has 13 residues.

This rearrangement joins TRBV12-3 or TRBV12-4 to TRBJ1-3, with 7 nucleotides matching TRBD1. J was trimmed by 0 bases and V by 7 bases; bases with no gene match: 6. This CDR3 contains 15 residues. Here the CDR3 reads CASTRDRVSGNTIYF. The CDR3 coding sequence is TGTGCCAGCACTAGGGACAGAGTCTCTGGAAACACCATATATTTT.

This clonotype has more than one count but fewer than ten. The chain couples TRBV29-1 to TRBJ2-7; D may be TRBD2 (5 bases). The CDR3 contains 14 residues. Germline CDR1 SQVTM, CDR2 ANQGSEA. Trimming stripped 4 bases from V and 6 bases from J, with 19 bases between. The CDR3 DNA sequence: TGCAGCGTTGTGGAGGACCTCAGGACGGGCGAGCAGTACTTC. Translation gives CSVVEDLRTGEQYF.

This clonotype was seen more than once but under ten times. The genes are TRBV12-3 or TRBV12-4 and TRBJ2-7, with D tentatively TRBD1 or TRBD2 (7 bases each). Trimming left V 10 bases short and J 3 bases short, with 16 bases between. The CDR3 contains 13 residues. The CDR3 nucleotides are TGTGCCATCAGGGGGGGCACAGACTACGAGCAGTACTTC. This sequence encodes CAIRGGTDYEQYF.

This chain links TRBV28 with TRBJ1-5, with TRBD1 as a possible D gene (5 bases). Trimming shortened V by 2 bases and J by 10 bases, and 12 bases separated the two germline ends. The CDR3 has 13 amino acids. Germline V gene lookup returns CDR1 MDHEN and CDR2 SYDVKM. The CDR3 nucleotides are TGTGCCAGCAGTTTACTTCCACAGGAACCCCAGCATTTT. This codes for CASSLLPQEPQHF.

This clonotype has just a few counts. This chain connects TRBV20-1 to TRBJ2-2; 8 bases agree with TRBD1. The CDR3 runs 17 residues. V shed 0 bases and J 5 bases; nucleotides not matched to a gene: 11. The germline V gene encodes CDR1 DFQATT and CDR2 SNEGSKA (reference sequence). CDR3 sequence: CSARDTTGALSTGELFF. For the CDR3, the DNA is TGCAGTGCTAGAGATACGACAGGGGCGTTAAGTACCGGGGAGCTGTTTTTT.

This clonotype has at least ten counts. The chain couples TRBV6-5 to TRBJ1-2, with D possibly being TRBD1 (6 bases). The CDR3 loop spans 15 amino acids. Between the trimmed V and J ends, which lost 0 bases and 6 bases, there was a span of 14 bases. Germline-derived CDR1 and CDR2 are MNHEY and SVGAGI. The DNA for the CDR3 is TGTGCCAGCAGTTACTCGTCGCGGGGGGCGGATGGCTACACCTTC. Its protein is CASSYSSRGADGYTF.

There are many counts of this clonotype. This rearrangement joins TRBV12-3 or TRBV12-4 to TRBJ1-2; D may be TRBD1 (5 bases). Between the trimmed V and J ends, which lost 3 bases and 3 bases, there was a span of 14 bases. The CDR3 length is 15 residues. CDR3 sequence (DNA): TGTGCCAGCAGTTTCCGCAGGGCGGTTCACTATGGCTACACCTTC. Encoded protein: CASSFRRAVHYGYTF.

This clonotype occurred a few times. This chain connects TRBV20-1 to TRBJ2-1, with a tentative D call TRBD1 (6 bases). From germline, CDR1 is DFQATT and CDR2 SNEGSKA (reference sequence). The CDR3 runs 15 residues. The ends were cut back, 4 bases at V and 6 bases at J, with 19 bases in the middle. DNA for the CDR3: TGCAGTGCTACACGCGCCGGGACAAGAGTCAATGAGCAGTTCTTC. It codes for CSATRAGTRVNEQFF.

The CDR3 DNA reads TGTGCCAGCAGGATAGTGCCGAACACTGAAGCTTTCTTT. Protein product: CASRIVPNTEAFF. This sequence joins TRBV28 and TRBJ1-1; no reliable D call. Looked up from germline, CDR1 is MDHEN and CDR2 is SYDVKM. CDR3 length: 13 residues. V lost 6 bases to trimming and J lost 1 base, with 9 bases between them.

This clonotype was counted between two and nine times. The chain uses TRBV6-4 and TRBJ2-3; 9 bases agree with TRBD2. Germline loops: CDR1 MRHNA, CDR2 SNTAGT. This CDR3 is built from 15 residues. Losses at the gene ends were 3 bases for V and 3 bases for J; bases not matched to a gene: 4. CDR3 amino acids: CASSERGGATDTQYF. The CDR3 region has the DNA TGTGCCAGCAGTGAGCGCGGGGGGGCAACAGATACGCAGTATTTT.

The V gene is TRBV6-4, the J gene TRBJ2-7; unclear D gene. This CDR3 region has 12 residues. The germline V and J ends were trimmed by 3 bases and 2 bases, with 5 bases remaining between them. Per germline, CDR1 MRHNA and CDR2 SNTAGT. CDR3 amino acids: CASSEGTYEQYV. The CDR3 region has the DNA TGTGCCAGCAGTGAGGGCACCTACGAGCAGTACGTC.

The chain joins TRBV7-2 to TRBJ2-1; 7 nucleotides align to TRBD2. The CDR3 sequence is 16 residues long. Losses at the gene ends were 2 bases for V and 3 bases for J; bases not matched to a gene: 7. CDR1 SGHTA and CDR2 FQGNSA come from the germline V gene. The CDR3 DNA reads TGTGCCAGCAGCTTAAGTGCGGGGGAGAGCTACAATGAGCAGTTCTTC. Translated: CASSLSAGESYNEQFF. Combining the CDR3 with reference TRBV7-2 and TRBJ2-1 gives the whole variable domain GAGVSQSPSNKVTEKGKDVELRCDPISGHTALYWYRQSLGQGLEFLIYFQGNSAPDKSGLPSDRFSAERTGGSVSTLTIQRTQQEDSAVYLCASSLSAGESYNEQFFGPGTRLTVL.

In this sample, this clonotype turned up a few times. This chain links TRBV4-1 with TRBJ2-1; 9 nucleotides line up with TRBD1. Germline V CDR1 and CDR2: MGHRA, YSYEKL. The V gene end was trimmed by 3 bases and the J gene end by 7 bases; junction bases not matched to a gene: 10. CDR3 length equals 16 residues. CDR3 nucleotides: TGCGCCAGCAGCCAGGACAGCTGGACAGGGGAAAATGAGCAGTTCTTC. Encoded protein: CASSQDSWTGENEQFF.